This TCR beta chain appears in the sequencing data of a study of blood T cell repertoires in COVID-19. The repertoire was sequenced with immunoSEQ multiplex PCR; TCRdb's copy has only in-frame clones and lacks some. The sample carries about 61,000 clones, around 87% recorded once. This CDR3 comprises 15 residues. J lost 7 bases, V lost 6 bases, and 9 bases had no gene match. Germline loops: CDR1 MNHEY, CDR2 SVGAGI. Sequencing input: peripheral blood. The clonotype originates from a man between 60 and 75 years old with acute or convalescent COVID-19. The V gene is TRBV6-5, the J gene TRBJ1-4; 9 positions match TRBD1. CDR3 sequence reads: CASRPTGGMGEKLFF. The CDR3 DNA follows: TGTGCCAGCAGACCGACAGGGGGTATGGGTGAAAAACTGTTTTTT.